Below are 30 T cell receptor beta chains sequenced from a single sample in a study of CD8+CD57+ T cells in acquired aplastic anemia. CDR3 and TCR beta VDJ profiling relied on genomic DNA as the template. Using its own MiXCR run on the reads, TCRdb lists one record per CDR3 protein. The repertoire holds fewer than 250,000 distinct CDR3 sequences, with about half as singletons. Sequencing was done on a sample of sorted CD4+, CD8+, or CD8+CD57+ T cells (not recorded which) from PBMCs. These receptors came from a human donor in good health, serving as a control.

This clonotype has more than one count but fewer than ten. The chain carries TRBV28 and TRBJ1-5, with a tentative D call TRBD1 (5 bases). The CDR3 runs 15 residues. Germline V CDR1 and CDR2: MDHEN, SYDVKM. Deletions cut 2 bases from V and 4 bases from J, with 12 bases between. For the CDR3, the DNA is TGTGCCAGCAGTTTAACTACGGGGGGGAATCAGCCCCAGCATTTT. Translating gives CASSLTTGGNQPQHF.

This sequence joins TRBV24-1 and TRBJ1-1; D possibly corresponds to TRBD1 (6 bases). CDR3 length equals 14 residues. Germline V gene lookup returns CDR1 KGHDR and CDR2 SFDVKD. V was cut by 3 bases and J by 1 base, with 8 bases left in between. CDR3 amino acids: CATSDRTANTEAFF. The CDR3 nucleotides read TGTGCCACCAGTGATCGGACAGCGAACACTGAAGCTTTCTTT.

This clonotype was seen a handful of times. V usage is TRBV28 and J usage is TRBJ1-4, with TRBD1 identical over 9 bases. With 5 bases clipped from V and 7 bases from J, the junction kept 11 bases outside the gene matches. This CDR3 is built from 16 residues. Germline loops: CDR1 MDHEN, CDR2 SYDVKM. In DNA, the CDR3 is TGTGCCAGCAGTAACCCGGGACAGGGACGACGTGAAAAACTGTTTTTT. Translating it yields CASSNPGQGRREKLFF.

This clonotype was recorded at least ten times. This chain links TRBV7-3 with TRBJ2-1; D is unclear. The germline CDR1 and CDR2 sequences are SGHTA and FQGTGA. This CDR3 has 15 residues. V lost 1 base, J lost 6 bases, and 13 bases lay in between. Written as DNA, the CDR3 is TGTGCCAGCAGCTTAATGGGCCCGCCCGGCAATGAGCAGTTCTTC. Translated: CASSLMGPPGNEQFF.

The CDR3 spells CSLRQASYNEQFF. Written as DNA, the CDR3 is TGCAGCTTGAGGCAAGCCTCCTACAATGAGCAGTTCTTC. The chain carries TRBV29-1 and TRBJ2-1; D call uncertain. V lost 8 bases and J 0 bases, leaving 11 bases between the germline ends. The length of the CDR3 is 13 residues. Per germline, CDR1 SQVTM and CDR2 ANQGSEA.

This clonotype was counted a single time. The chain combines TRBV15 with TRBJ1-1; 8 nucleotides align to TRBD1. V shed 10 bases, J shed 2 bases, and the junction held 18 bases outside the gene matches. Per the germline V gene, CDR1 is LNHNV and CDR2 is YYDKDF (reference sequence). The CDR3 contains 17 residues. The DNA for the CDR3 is TGTGCCAGCAGTCCCCCGGGACAGGAGGCCCCTAACACTGAAGCTTTCTTT. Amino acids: CASSPPGQEAPNTEAFF.

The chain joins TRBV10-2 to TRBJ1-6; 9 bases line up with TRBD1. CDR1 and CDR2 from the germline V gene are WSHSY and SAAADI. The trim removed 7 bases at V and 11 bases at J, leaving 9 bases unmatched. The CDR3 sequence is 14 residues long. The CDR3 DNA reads TGCGCCAGCAACGCCGGGACAGGGAGTCCACCCCTCCACTTT. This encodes CASNAGTGSPPLHF.

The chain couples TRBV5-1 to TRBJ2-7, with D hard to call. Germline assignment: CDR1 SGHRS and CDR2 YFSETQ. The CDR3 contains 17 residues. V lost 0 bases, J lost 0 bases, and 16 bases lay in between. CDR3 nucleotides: TGCGCCAGCAGCTTGGCTATTGCACCTCCGTGCTCCTACGAGCAGTACTTC. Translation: CASSLAIAPPCSYEQYF. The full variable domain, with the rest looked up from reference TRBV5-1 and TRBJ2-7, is KAGVTQTPRYLIKTRGQQVTLSCSPISGHRSVSWYQQTPGQGLQFLFEYFSETQRNKGNFPGRFSGRQFSNSRSEMNVSTLELGDSALYLCASSLAIAPPCSYEQYFGPGTRLTVT.

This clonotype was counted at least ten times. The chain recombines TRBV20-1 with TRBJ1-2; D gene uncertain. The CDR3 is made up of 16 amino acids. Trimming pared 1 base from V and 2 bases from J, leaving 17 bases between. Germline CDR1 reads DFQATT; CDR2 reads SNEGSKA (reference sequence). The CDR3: CSARARTANLNYGYTF. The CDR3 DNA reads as TGCAGTGCTAGAGCACGGACGGCCAACCTAAACTATGGCTACACCTTC.

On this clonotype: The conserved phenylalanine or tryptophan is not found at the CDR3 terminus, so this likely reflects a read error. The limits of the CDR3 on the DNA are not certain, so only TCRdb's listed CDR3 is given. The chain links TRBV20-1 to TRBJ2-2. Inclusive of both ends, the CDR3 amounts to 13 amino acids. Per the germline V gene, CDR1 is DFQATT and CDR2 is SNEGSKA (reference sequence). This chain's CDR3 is CSAFKSNTGELVS.

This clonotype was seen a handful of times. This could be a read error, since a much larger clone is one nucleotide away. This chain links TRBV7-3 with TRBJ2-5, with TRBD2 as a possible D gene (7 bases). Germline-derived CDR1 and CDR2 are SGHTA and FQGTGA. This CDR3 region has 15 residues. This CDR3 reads CASSPGGALRETQCF. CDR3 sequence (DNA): TGTGCCAGCAGCCCTGGGGGGGCCTTAAGAGAGACCCAGTGCTTC.

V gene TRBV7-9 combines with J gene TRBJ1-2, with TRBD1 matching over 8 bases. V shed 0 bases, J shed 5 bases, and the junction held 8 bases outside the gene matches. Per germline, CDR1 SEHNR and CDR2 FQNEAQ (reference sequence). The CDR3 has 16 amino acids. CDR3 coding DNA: TGTGCCAGCAGCTTAGCAATGCACAGGGGGTTATATGGCTACACCTTC. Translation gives CASSLAMHRGLYGYTF.

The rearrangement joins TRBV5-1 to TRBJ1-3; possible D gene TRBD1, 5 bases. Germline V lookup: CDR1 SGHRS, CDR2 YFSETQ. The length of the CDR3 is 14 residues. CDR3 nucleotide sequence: TGCGCTAACAGGTTGGGGTCCTCTGGAAACACCATATATTTT. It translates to CANRLGSSGNTIYF.

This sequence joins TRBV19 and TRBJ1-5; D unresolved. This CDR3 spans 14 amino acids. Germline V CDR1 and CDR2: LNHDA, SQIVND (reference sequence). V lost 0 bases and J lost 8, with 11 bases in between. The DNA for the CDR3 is TGTGCCAGTAGTATAGATACGTTTATGGAGCCCCAGCATTTT. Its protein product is CASSIDTFMEPQHF.

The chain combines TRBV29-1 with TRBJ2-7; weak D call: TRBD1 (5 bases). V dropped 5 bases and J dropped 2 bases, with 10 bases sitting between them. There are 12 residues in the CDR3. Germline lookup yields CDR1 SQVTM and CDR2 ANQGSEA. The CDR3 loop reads CSVRGTPYEQYF. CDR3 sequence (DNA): TGCAGCGTTAGGGGAACCCCCTACGAGCAGTACTTC.

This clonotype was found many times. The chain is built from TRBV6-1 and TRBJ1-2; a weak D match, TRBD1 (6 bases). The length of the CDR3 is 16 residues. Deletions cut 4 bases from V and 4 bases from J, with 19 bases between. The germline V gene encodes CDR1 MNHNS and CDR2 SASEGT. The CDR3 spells CASSARDTRPVYGYTF. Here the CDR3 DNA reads TGTGCCAGCAGTGCCCGGGACACCAGACCGGTCTATGGCTACACCTTC.

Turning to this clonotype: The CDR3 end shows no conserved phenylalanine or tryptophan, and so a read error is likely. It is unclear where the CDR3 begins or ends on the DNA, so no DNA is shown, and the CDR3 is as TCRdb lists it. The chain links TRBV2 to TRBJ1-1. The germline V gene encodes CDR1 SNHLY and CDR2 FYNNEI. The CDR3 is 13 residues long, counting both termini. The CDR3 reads CASSAVFRQISGA.

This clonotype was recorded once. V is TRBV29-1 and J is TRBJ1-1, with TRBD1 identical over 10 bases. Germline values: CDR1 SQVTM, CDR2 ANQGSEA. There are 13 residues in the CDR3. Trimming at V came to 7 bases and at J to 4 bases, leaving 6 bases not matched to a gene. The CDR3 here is CSARDRGFTEAFF. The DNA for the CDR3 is TGCAGCGCCCGGGACAGGGGTTTCACTGAAGCTTTCTTT. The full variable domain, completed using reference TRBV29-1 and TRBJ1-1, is SAVISQKPSRDICQRGTSLTIQCQVDSQVTMMFWYRQQPGQSLTLIATANQGSEATYESGFVIDKFPISRPNLTFSTLTVSNMSPEDSSIYLCSARDRGFTEAFFGQGTRLTVV.

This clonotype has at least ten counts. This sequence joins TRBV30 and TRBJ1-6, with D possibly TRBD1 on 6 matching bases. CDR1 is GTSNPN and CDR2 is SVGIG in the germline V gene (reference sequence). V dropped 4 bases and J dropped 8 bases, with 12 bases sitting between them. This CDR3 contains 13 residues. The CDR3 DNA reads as TGTGCCTGGACCCCACAGGGCGATTCACCCCTCCACTTT. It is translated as CAWTPQGDSPLHF. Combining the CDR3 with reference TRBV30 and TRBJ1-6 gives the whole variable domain SQTIHQWPATLVQPVGSPLSLECTVEGTSNPNLYWYRQAAGRGLQLLFYSVGIGQISSEVPQNLSASRPQDRQFILSSKKLLLSDSGFYLCAWTPQGDSPLHFGNGTRLTVT.

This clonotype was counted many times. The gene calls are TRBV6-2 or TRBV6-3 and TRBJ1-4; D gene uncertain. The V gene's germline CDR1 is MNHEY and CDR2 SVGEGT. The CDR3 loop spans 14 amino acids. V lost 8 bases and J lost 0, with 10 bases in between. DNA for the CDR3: TGTGCCAGCGAAGGGATCGCAACTAATGAAAAACTGTTTTTT. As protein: CASEGIATNEKLFF.

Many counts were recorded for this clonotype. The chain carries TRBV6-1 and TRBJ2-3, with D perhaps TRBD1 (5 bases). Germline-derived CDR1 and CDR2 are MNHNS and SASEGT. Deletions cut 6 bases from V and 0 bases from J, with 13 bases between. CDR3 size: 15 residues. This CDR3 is CASRLTETSTDTQYF. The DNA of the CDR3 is TGTGCCAGCAGGCTGACAGAAACTAGCACAGATACGCAGTATTTT.

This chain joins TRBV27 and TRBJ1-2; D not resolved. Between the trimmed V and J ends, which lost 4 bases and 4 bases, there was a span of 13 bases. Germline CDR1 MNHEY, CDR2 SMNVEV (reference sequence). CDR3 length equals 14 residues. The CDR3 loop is CASSYQAAFYGYTF. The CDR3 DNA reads TGTGCCAGCAGTTACCAAGCGGCGTTCTATGGCTACACCTTC.

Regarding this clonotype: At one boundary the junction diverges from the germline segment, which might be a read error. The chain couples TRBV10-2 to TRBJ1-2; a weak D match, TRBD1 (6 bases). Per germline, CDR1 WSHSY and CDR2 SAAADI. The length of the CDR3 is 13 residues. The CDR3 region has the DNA TGTGCCATCAGTGAGTCGAGGGGGGGTGGCTACACCTTC. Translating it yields CAISESRGGGYTF.

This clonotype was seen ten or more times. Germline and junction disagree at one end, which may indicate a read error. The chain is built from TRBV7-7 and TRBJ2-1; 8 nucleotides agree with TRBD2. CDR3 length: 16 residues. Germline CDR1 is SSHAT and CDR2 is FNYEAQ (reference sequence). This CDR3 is CASSPGGSGGRGEQFF. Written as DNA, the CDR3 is TGTGCTAGCAGCCCCGGGGGTTCGGGGGGGAGAGGCGAGCAGTTCTTC.

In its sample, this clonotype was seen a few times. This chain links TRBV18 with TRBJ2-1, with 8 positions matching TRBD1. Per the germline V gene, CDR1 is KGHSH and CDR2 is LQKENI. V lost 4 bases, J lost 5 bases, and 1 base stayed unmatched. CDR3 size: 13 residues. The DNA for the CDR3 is TGTGCCAGCTCACAGGGACAGGACAATGAGCAGTTCTTC. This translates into CASSQGQDNEQFF.

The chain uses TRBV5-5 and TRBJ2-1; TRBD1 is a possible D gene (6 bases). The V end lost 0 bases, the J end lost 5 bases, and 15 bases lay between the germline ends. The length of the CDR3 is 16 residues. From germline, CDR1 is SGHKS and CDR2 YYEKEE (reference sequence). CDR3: CASSLVNRVGNNEQFF. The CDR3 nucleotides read TGTGCCAGCAGCTTGGTGAACAGGGTGGGGAACAATGAGCAGTTCTTC.

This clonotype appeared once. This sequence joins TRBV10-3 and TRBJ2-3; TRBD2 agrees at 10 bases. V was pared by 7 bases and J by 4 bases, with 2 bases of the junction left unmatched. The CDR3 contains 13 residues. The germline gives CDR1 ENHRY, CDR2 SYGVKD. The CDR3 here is CAITSGGSDTQYF. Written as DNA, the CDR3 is TGTGCCATCACTAGCGGGGGATCAGATACGCAGTATTTT.

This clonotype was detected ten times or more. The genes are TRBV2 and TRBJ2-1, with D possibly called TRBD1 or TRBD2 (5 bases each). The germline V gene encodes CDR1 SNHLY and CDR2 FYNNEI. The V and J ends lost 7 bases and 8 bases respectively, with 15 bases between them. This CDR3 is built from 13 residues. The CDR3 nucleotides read TGTGCCAGCACCTCGGGGCCTAGCCATGAGCAGTTCTTC. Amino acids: CASTSGPSHEQFF.

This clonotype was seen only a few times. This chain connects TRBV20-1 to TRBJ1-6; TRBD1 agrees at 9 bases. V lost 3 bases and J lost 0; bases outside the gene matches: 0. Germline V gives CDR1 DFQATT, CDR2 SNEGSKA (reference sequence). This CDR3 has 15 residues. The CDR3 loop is CSARDRGSYNSPLHF. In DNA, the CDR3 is TGCAGTGCTAGGGACAGGGGCTCCTATAATTCACCCCTCCACTTT.

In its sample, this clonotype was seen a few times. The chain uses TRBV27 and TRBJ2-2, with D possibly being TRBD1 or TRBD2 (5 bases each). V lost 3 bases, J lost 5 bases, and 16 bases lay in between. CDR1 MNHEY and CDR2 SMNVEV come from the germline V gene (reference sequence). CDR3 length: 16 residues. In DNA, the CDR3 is TGTGCCAGCAGTTTTGAGGGGCCCCGTCTTACCGGGGAGCTGTTTTTT. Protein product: CASSFEGPRLTGELFF.